This T cell receptor (beta chain) stems from a study of CD8+ T cells in alopecia areata. Across the study: It was roughly 7-11-week-old female C3H/HeJ mice that received skin from 6-12-month-old C3H/HeJ graft donors with spontaneous alopecia.

Sorting used CD4, CD8alpha, NKG2D, NKG2ACE and other markers on pooled cutaneous lymph node cells. This CDR3 is built from 14 residues. The germline V and J ends were trimmed by 1 base and 2 bases, with 4 bases remaining between them. Germline CDR1 NNHNN, CDR2 SYGAGS (reference sequence). Points from the study as a whole: Patients shared TCRs less clearly than mice did, possibly owing to HLA. Sequenced scalp T cells also include alphabeta T cells resident in normal skin.

The authors extracted RNA and reverse transcribed it into cDNA as the sequencing template. Clones were read by immunoSEQ multiplex PCR, and TCRdb kept only the in-frame ones, dropping some. The sample shows approximately 19,000 clones, none of them appearing just once. This clone occurred a few times. Its antigen is not known. DNA and listed protein disagree at residue 11, so the protein shown here was translated from the DNA. These gene names are mouse names. Read data end 3 residues before the CDR3 end; the end is taken from the germline J gene. The chain uses TRBV13-2 and TRBJ1-6; D not resolved. TRBJ1-6 is identified as an open reading frame with a role that is uncertain. The sample was CD8+ T cells sorted from a lymph node. This clonotype was sampled from a C3H/HeJ mouse with alopecia areata. Strain MHC haplotype: H2-k. The CDR3 DNA, read in part, is TGTGCCAGCGGTGATTGGGCCTATAATTCGCCC. This codes for CASGDWAYNSP. The whole CDR3 protein reads CASGDWAYNSPLYF.